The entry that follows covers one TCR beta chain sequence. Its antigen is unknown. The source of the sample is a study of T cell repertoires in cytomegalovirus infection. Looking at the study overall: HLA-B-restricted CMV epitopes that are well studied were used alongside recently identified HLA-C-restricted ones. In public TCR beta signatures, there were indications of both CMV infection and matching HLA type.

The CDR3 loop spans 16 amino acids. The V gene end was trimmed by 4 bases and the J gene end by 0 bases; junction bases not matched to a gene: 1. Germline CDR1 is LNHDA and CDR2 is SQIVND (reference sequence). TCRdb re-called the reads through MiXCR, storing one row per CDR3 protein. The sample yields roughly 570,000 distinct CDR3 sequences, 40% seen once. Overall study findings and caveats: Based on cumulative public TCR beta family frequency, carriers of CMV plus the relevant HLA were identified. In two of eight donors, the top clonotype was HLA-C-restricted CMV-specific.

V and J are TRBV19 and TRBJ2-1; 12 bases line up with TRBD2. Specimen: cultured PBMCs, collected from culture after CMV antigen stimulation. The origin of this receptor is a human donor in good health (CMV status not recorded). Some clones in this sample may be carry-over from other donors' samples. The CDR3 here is CASSKTSGSSYNEQFF. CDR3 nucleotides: TGTGCCAGTAGTAAGACTAGCGGGAGCTCCTACAATGAGCAGTTCTTC.